The 17 T cell receptor beta chains in this list originate from one sample, sequenced in a study of PD-1 blockade in classical Hodgkin lymphoma. Patients all relapsed after autologous stem cell transplantation, and there was variation in brentuximab vedotin exposure. Sequenced by immunoSEQ multiplex PCR; TCRdb stores in-frame clones only, minus some. The sample gives roughly 100,000 clones, around nine tenths of which show up once; under 7.5% is in the top ten. The sequencing used peripheral blood mononuclear cells (PBMCs), collected before the second cycle of nivolumab. The receptor set was obtained from a human donor with classical Hodgkin lymphoma.

The chain employs TRBV4-3 and TRBJ2-7; 7 bases align to TRBD1. The ends lost 1 base at V and 6 bases at J; junction bases unmatched: 9. Germline values: CDR1 LGHNA, CDR2 YSLEER. The CDR3 has 15 amino acids. The CDR3 is CASSQGRMSGGEQYF. CDR3 nucleotides: TGCGCCAGCAGCCAAGGACGGATGTCAGGGGGCGAGCAGTACTTC.

A single count supports this clone. The J gene is TRBJ1-5, the V gene TRBV28; 10 bases line up with TRBD1. CDR1 and CDR2 from the germline V gene are MDHEN and SYDVKM. The CDR3 is made up of 15 amino acids. V shed 6 bases and J 6 bases; nucleotides not matched to a gene: 8. The CDR3 sequence is CASRADRGLSQPQHF. As DNA, the CDR3 is TGTGCCAGCAGAGCAGACAGGGGGCTAAGTCAGCCCCAGCATTTT.

The chain couples TRBV6-5 to TRBJ1-2; a possible D gene is TRBD1 (6 bases). Trimming cost V 1 base and J 8 bases, with 11 bases left between them. This CDR3 contains 13 residues. Germline V gene sequence: CDR1 MNHEY, CDR2 SVGAGI. CDR3 residues: CASSYLAGDGYTF. The CDR3 DNA sequence: TGTGCCAGCAGTTACTTGGCAGGGGACGGCTACACCTTC.

This rearrangement joins TRBV7-2 to TRBJ1-6; D is possibly TRBD1 (5 bases). Germline lookup yields CDR1 SGHTA and CDR2 FQGNSA. This CDR3 region has 15 residues. Deletions cut 1 base from V and 7 bases from J, with 11 bases between. The CDR3 region is CASSLGATANSPLHF. In nucleotides, the CDR3 is TGTGCCAGCAGCTTAGGGGCGACAGCAAATTCACCCCTCCACTTT.

This sequence joins TRBV5-4 and TRBJ2-1; D assignment may be TRBD1 or TRBD2 (5 bases each). The CDR3 totals 14 residues. CDR1 is SGHNT, CDR2 YYREEE, per germline (reference sequence). V shed 7 bases and J shed 5 bases, with 16 bases lying between them. Here the CDR3 DNA reads TGTGCCAGCTTCGAGCTGGGGGTTGACAATGAGCAGTTCTTC. Translation: CASFELGVDNEQFF.

The rearrangement uses TRBV23-1 and TRBJ2-3; TRBD2 is a possible D gene (5 bases). TRBV23-1 is assigned to the ORF class and has an uncertain function. The CDR3 is 15 amino acids. Between the trimmed V and J ends, which lost 4 bases and 0 bases, there was a span of 11 bases. The CDR3 DNA sequence: TGCGCCAGCAGTCTGGCTAGCCGTAGCACAGATACGCAGTATTTT. Protein: CASSLASRSTDTQYF.

This clone was detected once. CDR3 nucleotides: TGTGCCAGCAGCCAAGATCTGAGGGAGCGGGGCTACACCTTC. It is translated as CASSQDLRERGYTF. The chain employs TRBV4-2 and TRBJ1-2; D gene unclear. Germline V lookup: CDR1 LGHNA, CDR2 YNFKEQ. V was clipped by 0 bases and J by 8 bases, with 13 bases between them. This CDR3 region has 14 residues.

The rearrangement uses TRBV5-4 and TRBJ2-7, with 8 bases lining up with TRBD2. Germline CDR1 and CDR2: SGHNT and YYREEE (reference sequence). Trimming took 3 bases from V and 7 from J; bases not matched to a gene: 15. The CDR3 length is 16 residues. Here the CDR3 DNA reads TGTGCCAGCAGCTACCCGATAGCGGGGTTGAGGGGGGAGCAGTACTTC. This gives the protein CASSYPIAGLRGEQYF. Complete variable domain (other parts from reference TRBV5-4 and TRBJ2-7): ETGVTQSPTHLIKTRGQQVTLRCSSQSGHNTVSWYQQALGQGPQFIFQYYREEENGRGNFPPRFSGLQFPNYSSELNVNALELDDSALYLCASSYPIAGLRGEQYFGPGTRLTVT.

This clone was detected a few times. The V call is TRBV6-1, the J call TRBJ2-5; tentative D call: TRBD2 (6 bases). Germline CDR1 MNHNS, CDR2 SASEGT. There are 14 residues in the CDR3. Trimming left V 7 bases short and J 1 base short, with 13 bases between. The CDR3 reads CASTRGRGQETQYF. DNA for the CDR3: TGTGCCAGCACTCGAGGGCGGGGCCAAGAGACCCAGTACTTC.

V gene TRBV25-1 combines with J gene TRBJ2-1; D may be TRBD2 (6 bases). Trimming took off 5 bases at V and 6 bases at J, with 14 bases between the two ends. In germline, CDR1 is MGHDK, CDR2 SYGVNS. The CDR3 runs 14 residues. CDR3 sequence: CASSRGPGGNEQFF. CDR3 DNA: TGTGCCAGCAGTAGGGGCCCCGGGGGCAATGAGCAGTTCTTC. Supplemented by reference TRBV25-1 and TRBJ2-1, the full variable domain reads EADIYQTPRYLVIGTGKKITLECSQTMGHDKMYWYQQDPGMELHLIHYSYGVNSTEKGDLSSESTVSRIRTEHFPLTLESARPSHTSQYLCASSRGPGGNEQFFGPGTRLTVL.

This clone was observed a handful of times. The J gene is TRBJ1-5, the V gene TRBV5-1, with 11 bases fitting TRBD1. CDR1 and CDR2 (germline): SGHRS, YFSETQ. This CDR3 has 14 residues. The ends lost 4 bases at V and 5 bases at J; junction bases unmatched: 2. The CDR3 DNA is TGCGCCAGCAGCCAGGGACAGGGGGATCAGCCCCAGCATTTT. Translation: CASSQGQGDQPQHF.

V gene TRBV25-1 combines with J gene TRBJ1-5; D is unresolved. Trimming removed 3 bases from V and 7 bases from J, with 7 bases in between. The CDR3 loop spans 12 amino acids. CDR1 MGHDK and CDR2 SYGVNS come from the germline V gene. The CDR3 nucleotides read TGTGCCAGCAGTGACGGGGTACAGCCCCAGCATTTT. The encoded protein is CASSDGVQPQHF.

In its sample, this clone was seen once. The V gene is TRBV21-1, the J gene TRBJ2-5; the table assigns TRBD1, which was not confirmed against the DNA. TRBV21-1 is a recognized pseudogene. This CDR3 has 16 residues. CDR3 region: CASSLLGQAHEEPQYF. The DNA for the CDR3 is TGTGCCAGCAGCCTTCTTGGACAGGCGCACGAAGAGCCCCAGTACTTC.

This chain joins TRBV7-8 and TRBJ2-1; D assignment may be TRBD1 or TRBD2 (6 bases each). This CDR3 has 15 amino acids. Deletions cut 2 bases from V and 4 bases from J, with 12 bases between. From germline, CDR1 is SGHVS and CDR2 FQNEAQ. The CDR3 is CASSLSGAPYNEQFF. Written as DNA, the CDR3 is TGTGCCAGCAGCTTATCGGGGGCGCCATACAATGAGCAGTTCTTC. The full variable domain, completed using reference TRBV7-8 and TRBJ2-1, is GAGVSQSPRYKVAKRGQDVALRCDPISGHVSLFWYQQALGQGPEFLTYFQNEAQLDKSGLPSDRFFAERPEGSVSTLKIQRTQQEDSAVYLCASSLSGAPYNEQFFGPGTRLTVL.

The chain links TRBV2 to TRBJ1-1; TRBD1 might be the D (5 bases). The germline V and J ends were trimmed by 2 bases and 3 bases, with 16 bases remaining between them. This CDR3 is 16 amino acids long. The germline gives CDR1 SNHLY, CDR2 FYNNEI. CDR3 sequence: CASSERYQGADTEAFF. Written as DNA, the CDR3 is TGTGCCAGCAGTGAAAGGTACCAGGGCGCGGACACTGAAGCTTTCTTT. Using reference TRBV2 and TRBJ1-1 for the parts outside the CDR3, the full variable domain is EPEVTQTPSHQVTQMGQEVILRCVPISNHLYFYWYRQILGQKVEFLVSFYNNEISEKSEIFDDQFSVERPDGSNFTLKIRSTKLEDSAMYFCASSERYQGADTEAFFGQGTRLTVV.

The rearrangement links TRBV4-2 to TRBJ2-3, with unresolved D. Trimming left V 1 base short and J 1 base short, with 9 bases between. Looked up from germline, CDR1 is LGHNA and CDR2 is YNFKEQ. CDR3 length: 15 amino acids. CDR3 nucleotides: TGTGCCAGCAGCCAAGCCAATTCCGGCACAGATACGCAGTATTTT. Residues: CASSQANSGTDTQYF.

This chain connects TRBV15 to TRBJ2-1, with a tentative D call TRBD2 (5 bases). The CDR3 consists of 13 residues. The V gene lost 9 bases and the J gene lost 10 bases, with 19 bases spanning the gap. CDR1 and CDR2 from the germline V gene are LNHNV and YYDKDF (reference sequence). The CDR3 region is CATKEKRAGEQFF. Written as DNA, the CDR3 is TGTGCCACTAAAGAAAAGAGGGCTGGCGAGCAGTTCTTC.